The 14 T cell receptor beta chains below were found in one sample sequenced in a study of blood T cell repertoires in COVID-19. Sequencing was performed with immunoSEQ multiplex PCR; in TCRdb, only in-frame clones are kept and a portion is missing. This table holds approximately 150,000 clones, over 80% found once. The sample taken for sequencing was PBMCs or T cells enriched from blood (not recorded which). The origin of the receptors is a man in his 70s who had been exposed to COVID-19.

The chain carries TRBV3-1 (or the pseudogene TRBV3-2) and TRBJ1-2; 7 positions agree with TRBD1. CDR1 is LGHDT and CDR2 is YNNKEL in the germline V gene (reference sequence). Unmatched junction bases numbered 7, after V lost 6 bases and J lost 6 bases. This CDR3 comprises 13 residues. The CDR3 reads CASRYRGDNGYTF. The CDR3 DNA reads as TGTGCCAGCAGGTACAGGGGAGACAATGGCTACACCTTC.

The gene calls are TRBV28 and TRBJ2-7; TRBD1 is a possible D gene (5 bases). Germline CDR1 and CDR2: MDHEN and SYDVKM. The CDR3 runs 13 residues. Trimming left V 7 bases short and J 12 bases short, with 22 bases between. Here the CDR3 DNA reads TGTGCCAGCACCTACTCACCGACAGCCGTGTGGTACTTC. Translating gives CASTYSPTAVWYF.

V is TRBV19 and J is TRBJ1-1, with TRBD1 as a possible D gene (6 bases). The CDR3 length is 15 residues. Trimming took off 5 bases at V and 3 bases at J, with 16 bases between the two ends. Germline CDR1 LNHDA, CDR2 SQIVND (reference sequence). CDR3 in DNA: TGTGCCAGTAGTTCTCGGGGCAGGGGCGACACTGAAGCTTTCTTT. This translates into CASSSRGRGDTEAFF.

This chain uses TRBV5-6 with TRBJ2-5; 11 nucleotides match TRBD2. CDR3 length equals 14 residues. Germline CDR1 and CDR2: SGHDT and YYEEEE. Trimming cost V 1 base and J 5 bases; bases outside gene matches: 1. The CDR3 reads CASSLPSGRETQYF. CDR3 bases: TGTGCCAGCAGCTTGCCTAGCGGGAGGGAGACCCAGTACTTC.

This clone has a handful of counts. The rearrangement links TRBV7-2 to TRBJ1-1, with D unclear. Looked up from germline, CDR1 is SGHTA and CDR2 is FQGNSA. Trimming shortened V by 0 bases and J by 2 bases, and 10 bases separated the two germline ends. The CDR3 sequence is 15 residues long. The DNA for the CDR3 is TGTGCCAGCAGCTTAGCCGGTCAAACCAACACTGAAGCTTTCTTT. It encodes CASSLAGQTNTEAFF.

The chain combines TRBV18 with TRBJ1-2; a weak D match, TRBD1 (5 bases). Trimming removed 0 bases from V and 3 bases from J, with 11 bases in between. This CDR3 contains 15 residues. Per the germline V gene, CDR1 is KGHSH and CDR2 is LQKENI. The CDR3 sequence is CASSPPLQQDYGYTF. The CDR3 nucleotides are TGTGCCAGCTCACCACCATTACAACAGGACTATGGCTACACCTTC.

This clone was seen more than once but under ten times. The rearrangement joins TRBV19 to TRBJ2-2; D possibly corresponds to TRBD2 (5 bases). The CDR3 has 16 amino acids. V lost 6 bases, J lost 3 bases, and 17 bases lay in between. Germline V gives CDR1 LNHDA, CDR2 SQIVND (reference sequence). The CDR3 coding sequence is TGTGCCAGTAGCCAATCTCCTCTAGCTTACACCGGGGAGCTGTTTTTT. It translates to CASSQSPLAYTGELFF.

The gene calls are TRBV7-2 and TRBJ2-7, with 10 bases matching TRBD2. The CDR3 is 15 amino acids. From germline, CDR1 is SGHTA and CDR2 FQGNSA. V lost 5 bases, J lost 5 bases, and 9 bases stayed unmatched. CDR3 coding DNA: TGTGCCAGCAGCGAAACTAGCGGGGTTAACCACGAGCAGTACTTC. Amino acid sequence: CASSETSGVNHEQYF.

The rearrangement joins TRBV5-4 to TRBJ1-1; 8 bases agree with TRBD1. Germline V gene lookup returns CDR1 SGHNT and CDR2 YYREEE (reference sequence). This CDR3 region has 17 residues. V lost 4 bases to trimming and J lost 0 bases; unmatched junction nucleotides: 11. The CDR3 DNA sequence: TGTGCCAGCAGCCCCACAGGGGGAGGGGGCATGAACACTGAAGCTTTCTTT. It specifies CASSPTGGGGMNTEAFF.

This clone was counted a single time. V usage is TRBV2 and J usage is TRBJ2-1; 7 bases line up with TRBD1. The junction had 3 bases not matched to a gene; V was cut back by 3 bases and J by 4 bases. The CDR3 runs to 14 residues. Germline V gene data show CDR1 as SNHLY and CDR2 as FYNNEI. This chain's CDR3 is CASSEGTEYNEQFF. In DNA, the CDR3 is TGTGCCAGCAGTGAGGGGACAGAGTACAATGAGCAGTTCTTC.

The rearrangement uses TRBV7-2 and TRBJ2-2, with TRBD2 matching over 10 bases. Trimming cost V 5 bases and J 7 bases; bases outside gene matches: 10. This CDR3 region has 16 residues. Germline V gene lookup returns CDR1 SGHTA and CDR2 FQGNSA. CDR3 sequence: CASSKNLAGVSGELFF. CDR3 bases: TGTGCCAGCAGCAAAAATCTAGCGGGAGTGAGCGGGGAGCTGTTTTTT.

CDR3 residues: CASSSQGVGTEAFF. The DNA for the CDR3 is TGTGCCAGCAGTTCCCAGGGGGTGGGCACTGAAGCTTTCTTT. The V and J genes are TRBV2 and TRBJ1-1, with 7 bases fitting TRBD1. Germline trimming cut 5 bases from V and 4 bases from J; bases unmatched to any gene: 7. CDR3 length equals 14 residues. The germline V gene has CDR1 SNHLY and CDR2 FYNNEI.

The rearrangement joins TRBV2 to TRBJ2-7, with 13 bases that match TRBD2. Germline V lookup: CDR1 SNHLY, CDR2 FYNNEI. There are 14 residues in the CDR3. V trimming: 6 bases; J trimming: 3 bases; junction bases outside the gene matches: 2. This chain's CDR3 is CASRGTSGVYEQYF. CDR3 DNA sequence: TGTGCCAGCAGGGGGACTAGCGGGGTCTACGAGCAGTACTTC.

There are a few counts of this clone. CDR3 sequence: CASRERGRGIQYF. The CDR3 DNA reads TGTGCCAGTAGAGAGCGTGGTAGGGGGATTCAGTACTTC. The gene calls are TRBV19 and TRBJ2-4; TRBD1 might be the D (6 bases). V lost 6 bases, J lost 10 bases, and 16 bases lay in between. Germline lookup yields CDR1 LNHDA and CDR2 SQIVND (reference sequence). The CDR3 runs to 13 residues.